Listed below are T cell receptor beta chains from one sample, sequenced in a study of vaccination effects on CD4 cells after COVID-19. The repertoire was sequenced with immunoSEQ multiplex PCR; TCRdb's copy has only in-frame clones and lacks some. The sample lists some 35,000 clones, about three quarters occurring once. No antigen is known for these receptors. Sequenced material: CD4+ T cells from PBMCs cultured with HCoV-NL63 spike peptides, taken before COVID-19 vaccination. The origin of the receptors is a human donor who had a prior SARS-CoV-2 infection. Both conserved end residues are part of each CDR3. Fields, in order: V gene, clone size, D gene, J gene, CDR3 protein, CDR3 DNA. The D gene is left open where the match is weak. Rows may omit the clone size; those that give it use once, few, many or a size class.

v_call: TRBV19; clone_size: once; d_call: NA; j_call: TRBJ1-4; cdr3_aa: CASSIVGMTEKLFF; cdr3_nt: TGTGCCAGTAGTATCGTGGGTATGACTGAAAAACTGTTTTTT
v_call: TRBV3-1/TRBV3-2; clone_size: NA; d_call: NA; j_call: TRBJ1-1; cdr3_aa: CASSQDLWIGENTEAFF; cdr3_nt: TGTGCCAGCAGCCAAGATCTTTGGATAGGGGAGAACACTGAAGCTTTCTTT
v_call: TRBV6-5; clone_size: NA; d_call: NA; j_call: TRBJ2-2; cdr3_aa: CASSYGGADPGRELFF; cdr3_nt: TGTGCCAGCAGTTACGGGGGAGCGGACCCCGGCCGGGAGCTGTTTTTT
v_call: TRBV7-9; clone_size: NA; d_call: NA; j_call: TRBJ2-5; cdr3_aa: CATNQGGGDQETQYF; cdr3_nt: TGTGCCACCAATCAGGGCGGGGGCGACCAAGAGACCCAGTACTTC
v_call: TRBV7-9; clone_size: NA; d_call: TRBD1; j_call: TRBJ1-3; cdr3_aa: CASSSDRGLSGNTIYF; cdr3_nt: TGTGCCAGCAGCTCTGACAGGGGCCTCTCTGGAAACACCATATATTTT
v_call: TRBV20-1; clone_size: NA; d_call: NA; j_call: TRBJ2-5; cdr3_aa: CSARHLAQYF; cdr3_nt: TGCAGTGCTAGGCATCTGGCCCAGTACTTC
v_call: TRBV11-3; clone_size: NA; d_call: NA; j_call: TRBJ2-5; cdr3_aa: CASSLQLQETQYF; cdr3_nt: TGTGCCAGCAGCTTACAACTCCAAGAGACCCAGTACTTC
v_call: TRBV10-1; clone_size: once; d_call: NA; j_call: TRBJ2-7; cdr3_aa: CASSECQGGLHYEQYF; cdr3_nt: TGCGCCAGCAGTGAGTGCCAGGGGGGGTTACACTACGAGCAGTACTTC
v_call: TRBV28; clone_size: NA; d_call: NA; j_call: TRBJ2-7; cdr3_aa: CASSPAPYEQYF; cdr3_nt: TGTGCCAGCAGTCCCGCGCCCTACGAGCAGTACTTC
v_call: TRBV4-1; clone_size: NA; d_call: TRBD1; j_call: TRBJ1-2; cdr3_aa: CASSQESGGLGYTF; cdr3_nt: TGCGCCAGCAGCCAAGAGTCAGGGGGACTGGGCTACACCTTC
v_call: TRBV5-1; clone_size: NA; d_call: NA; j_call: TRBJ2-4; cdr3_aa: CASSLQGNIQYF; cdr3_nt: TGCGCCAGCAGCTTGCAGGGAAACATTCAGTACTTC
v_call: TRBV5-1; clone_size: once; d_call: NA; j_call: TRBJ2-3; cdr3_aa: CASSFLGGTDTQYF; cdr3_nt: TGCGCCAGCAGCTTTCTTGGGGGCACAGATACGCAGTATTTT
v_call: TRBV5-1; clone_size: few; d_call: TRBD1; j_call: TRBJ2-1; cdr3_aa: CASSSDRVYNEQFF; cdr3_nt: TGCGCCAGCAGTAGCGACAGGGTTTACAATGAGCAGTTCTTC
v_call: TRBV19; clone_size: once; d_call: TRBD1; j_call: TRBJ2-5; cdr3_aa: CASSTRQGAMETQYF; cdr3_nt: TGTGCCAGTAGTACGAGACAGGGGGCAATGGAGACCCAGTACTTC
v_call: TRBV20-1; clone_size: few; d_call: NA; j_call: TRBJ1-1; cdr3_aa: CSASPIPGAEAFF; cdr3_nt: TGCAGTGCTAGTCCCATCCCTGGGGCTGAAGCTTTCTTT
v_call: TRBV2; clone_size: NA; d_call: NA; j_call: TRBJ2-2; cdr3_aa: CASIGRTNTGELFF; cdr3_nt: TGTGCCAGCATCGGACGGACGAACACCGGGGAGCTGTTTTTT
v_call: TRBV2; clone_size: NA; d_call: TRBD1; j_call: TRBJ1-5; cdr3_aa: CASSARQGVGQPQHF; cdr3_nt: TGTGCCAGCAGCGCAAGACAGGGGGTCGGGCAGCCCCAGCATTTT
v_call: TRBV18; clone_size: NA; d_call: NA; j_call: TRBJ1-2; cdr3_aa: CASSPPGRLRRDGYTF; cdr3_nt: TGTGCCAGCTCACCACCGGGGAGACTCAGAAGGGATGGCTACACCTTC
v_call: TRBV6-5; clone_size: NA; d_call: NA; j_call: TRBJ1-1; cdr3_aa: CASSYSGEITGAFF; cdr3_nt: TGTGCCAGCAGTTACTCGGGGGAAATCACAGGAGCTTTCTTT
v_call: TRBV7-8; clone_size: NA; d_call: NA; j_call: TRBJ2-6; cdr3_aa: CASSLVPGANVLTF; cdr3_nt: TGTGCCAGCAGCTTAGTTCCCGGGGCCAACGTCCTGACTTTC
v_call: TRBV4-1; clone_size: NA; d_call: NA; j_call: TRBJ2-3; cdr3_aa: CASSDREGTDTQYF; cdr3_nt: TGCGCCAGCAGCGACAGGGAGGGCACAGATACGCAGTATTTT
v_call: TRBV5-1; clone_size: few; d_call: TRBD2; j_call: TRBJ2-1; cdr3_aa: CASRGLAGSDNEQFF; cdr3_nt: TGCGCCAGCAGGGGGCTAGCGGGGAGCGACAATGAGCAGTTCTTC
v_call: TRBV7-9; clone_size: few; d_call: NA; j_call: TRBJ1-1; cdr3_aa: CAYKGREDTEAFF; cdr3_nt: TGTGCCTATAAGGGGCGGGAGGACACTGAAGCTTTCTTT
v_call: TRBV5-1; clone_size: few; d_call: NA; j_call: TRBJ2-2; cdr3_aa: CASSLGPVNTGELFF; cdr3_nt: TGCGCCAGCAGCCTGGGACCCGTGAACACCGGGGAGCTGTTTTTT
v_call: TRBV5-1; clone_size: few; d_call: TRBD1; j_call: TRBJ1-1; cdr3_aa: CASSGPGQGWNTEAFF; cdr3_nt: TGCGCCAGCAGTGGGCCGGGACAGGGGTGGAACACTGAAGCTTTCTTT
v_call: TRBV7-3; clone_size: NA; d_call: NA; j_call: TRBJ2-1; cdr3_aa: CASSSSRTANEQFF; cdr3_nt: TGTGCCAGCAGCTCCTCAAGAACAGCGAATGAGCAGTTCTTC
v_call: TRBV28; clone_size: NA; d_call: NA; j_call: TRBJ1-1; cdr3_aa: CASSPLWQDTEAFF; cdr3_nt: TGTGCCAGCAGTCCCCTGTGGCAGGACACTGAAGCTTTCTTT
v_call: TRBV6-1; clone_size: NA; d_call: NA; j_call: TRBJ1-3; cdr3_aa: CASSETPGAGNTIYF; cdr3_nt: TGTGCCAGCAGTGAAACCCCAGGGGCCGGAAACACCATATATTTT
v_call: TRBV24-1; clone_size: NA; d_call: TRBD2; j_call: TRBJ2-1; cdr3_aa: CATSDIAGDEQFF; cdr3_nt: TGTGCCACCAGTGATATAGCGGGGGATGAGCAGTTCTTC
v_call: TRBV7-3; clone_size: once; d_call: NA; j_call: TRBJ2-3; cdr3_aa: CASSLTGRGDTQYF; cdr3_nt: TGTGCCAGCAGCTTAACGGGACGGGGCGATACGCAGTATTTT
v_call: TRBV7-7; clone_size: NA; d_call: NA; j_call: TRBJ2-3; cdr3_aa: CASSRRRGDTQYF; cdr3_nt: TGTGCTAGCAGCCGACGACGGGGAGATACGCAGTATTTT
v_call: TRBV6-2/TRBV6-3; clone_size: NA; d_call: NA; j_call: TRBJ2-1; cdr3_aa: CASSLESSYNEQFF; cdr3_nt: TGTGCCAGCAGCCTCGAAAGCTCCTACAATGAGCAGTTCTTC
v_call: TRBV11-3; clone_size: NA; d_call: TRBD2; j_call: TRBJ2-1; cdr3_aa: CASSLVYRKRGVGSYNEQFF; cdr3_nt: TGTGCCAGCAGCTTAGTTTATCGTAAGCGGGGGGTAGGTTCCTACAATGAGCAGTTCTTC
v_call: TRBV30; clone_size: NA; d_call: NA; j_call: TRBJ1-1; cdr3_aa: CAWSKPLGRDTEAFF; cdr3_nt: TGTGCCTGGAGTAAACCATTAGGGCGGGACACTGAAGCTTTCTTT
v_call: TRBV11-3; clone_size: NA; d_call: NA; j_call: TRBJ1-1; cdr3_aa: CASTLVGSNTEAFF; cdr3_nt: TGTGCCAGCACCCTAGTCGGATCGAACACTGAAGCTTTCTTT
v_call: TRBV13; clone_size: NA; d_call: NA; j_call: TRBJ1-6; cdr3_aa: CASSFGRVYSPLHF; cdr3_nt: TGTGCCAGCAGCTTCGGCAGGGTCTATTCACCCCTCCACTTT
v_call: TRBV20-1; clone_size: few; d_call: NA; j_call: TRBJ2-3; cdr3_aa: CSAYLGDTQYF; cdr3_nt: TGCAGTGCCTATCTGGGGGATACGCAGTATTTT
v_call: TRBV24-1; clone_size: NA; d_call: TRBD2; j_call: TRBJ2-3; cdr3_aa: CATSDLRIGRAGADTQYF; cdr3_nt: TGTGCCACCAGTGATTTGCGAATCGGGAGGGCTGGTGCAGATACGCAGTATTTT
v_call: TRBV5-1; clone_size: NA; d_call: NA; j_call: TRBJ2-5; cdr3_aa: CASSPGPTETQYF; cdr3_nt: TGCGCCAGCAGCCCGGGACCCACGGAGACCCAGTACTTC
v_call: TRBV19; clone_size: once; d_call: NA; j_call: TRBJ1-1; cdr3_aa: CASSISGSEAFF; cdr3_nt: TGTGCCAGTAGTATTTCAGGGTCTGAAGCTTTCTTT
v_call: TRBV9; clone_size: NA; d_call: NA; j_call: TRBJ2-2; cdr3_aa: CASSVGRTNTGELFF; cdr3_nt: TGTGCCAGCAGCGTCGGACGAACGAACACCGGGGAGCTGTTTTTT
v_call: TRBV7-3; clone_size: few; d_call: TRBD2; j_call: TRBJ2-1; cdr3_aa: CASSAGGHNEQFF; cdr3_nt: TGTGCCAGCAGCGCGGGGGGCCACAATGAGCAGTTCTTC
v_call: TRBV5-4; clone_size: NA; d_call: NA; j_call: TRBJ2-7; cdr3_aa: CASSWGLAGTSYYEQYF; cdr3_nt: TGTGCCAGCAGCTGGGGGTTGGCCGGGACTTCCTACTACGAGCAGTACTTC